This record concerns one T cell receptor (beta chain) sequence. It has no known antigen specificity. CDR1 and CDR2, per the germline V gene (reference sequence), are SEHNR and FQNEAQ. The CDR3 covers 14 residues, taking in both the cysteine and the phenylalanine. Only the protein is available. The data are from a study of monozygotic twins with inflammatory bowel disease (dated by TCRdb to about 2019). With regard to the full study: The full study comprised 28 monozygotic twin pairs: nine German pairs (four IBD-concordant, five IBD-discordant) and 19 IBD-discordant Danish pairs. Disease-associated traits were sought mainly through comparisons between IBD patients and their genetically identical healthy co-twins within discordant pairs. Each individual had, on average, about 151 000 unique TCRalpha sequences and 181 000 unique TCRbeta sequences available for analysis. What the research found in general, with its limitations: The results gave no support for a single strong signal or clonotype linked to IBD. Background noise and inter-individual variability may have been introduced into the repertoires by the differing immunosuppressive treatments among patients. Fewer clonotypes were shared with other individuals by IBD patients than by healthy twins, most markedly in patients showing signs of disease activity. TCRbeta repertoire diversity, by inverse Simpson index, was decreased in IBD patients compared with their healthy co-twins. No difference in repertoire similarity was observed between concordant and discordant twins, possibly owing to limited statistical power. Different T cell subtypes could not be distinguished in the analysis.

The library was produced with 5' RACE. Each TCR library was prepared from 3,000 to 4,500 ng of total RNA. For each sample, cDNA synthesis was carried out in eight separate reactions using SMARTScribe reverse transcriptase. During cDNA synthesis, unique molecular identifiers containing a 6-nucleotide sample barcode were introduced by template switching. TCRalpha and TCRbeta cDNA was amplified in two nested PCRs of approximately 16 and 10 cycles, and bead purification was carried out after each PCR. Before amplification, the cDNA was treated with uracil DNA-glycosylase and purified using the QIAquick PCR purification kit. The second PCR was the step at which Illumina TruSeq-compatible adapters and sample-specific barcodes were added. TapeStation and Qubit were used to check library quality and concentration, and 5 ng of each library went into the pool. Sequencing of the pooled libraries was done on an Illumina HiSeq2500 single-index Rapid Run using custom sequencing primers and 2 x 100 bp reads. In the paper's pipeline: MiGEC version 1.2.6 was used for UMI-based consensus assembly, which corrected PCR and sequencing errors. MiXCR version 2.1.1 was used to carry out V(D)J alignment, clonotype assembly and CDR3 extraction. To normalise gene usage, clonotype sharing and MAIT/NKT TCR abundance, the top 1000, 10 000 and 20 000 clonotypes in each sample were analysed. After downsampling to 27 000 UMIs, diversity was calculated as the inverse Simpson index using the vegan R package. Paired Mann-Whitney U tests were applied to discordant twin pairs, and Benjamini-Hochberg correction was used for multiple testing. Reprocessed by TCRdb, the reads give a single entry per CDR3 protein sequence, without DNA. TCRdb, not the authors, supplied the V and J calls. This sample's table carries about 300,000 distinct CDR3 sequences. Roughly 5.2% of the sample rests with the top ten.

A roughly 2.7 ml peripheral blood sample was drawn into PAXgene tubes per donor and stored at -80°C. Without T cell sorting, total RNA was isolated from whole blood using the PAXgene blood miRNA kit on an automated QIAcube. Peripheral blood from monozygotic twin pairs who were concordant or discordant for inflammatory bowel disease underwent deep TCRalpha and TCRbeta repertoire profiling using unique molecular barcoding. Smoking habits were recorded for all twin pairs, and each individual was classified as a current, former or never smoker. This receptor was identified in a human donor with ulcerative colitis or Crohn's disease, or a healthy co-twin of an affected twin (not recorded which). The sample taken for sequencing was blood. The chain employs TRBV7-9 and TRBJ1-1; absent DNA, TCRdb's TRBD1 call cannot be checked. The CDR3 sequence is CASSFDSIVTEAFF.